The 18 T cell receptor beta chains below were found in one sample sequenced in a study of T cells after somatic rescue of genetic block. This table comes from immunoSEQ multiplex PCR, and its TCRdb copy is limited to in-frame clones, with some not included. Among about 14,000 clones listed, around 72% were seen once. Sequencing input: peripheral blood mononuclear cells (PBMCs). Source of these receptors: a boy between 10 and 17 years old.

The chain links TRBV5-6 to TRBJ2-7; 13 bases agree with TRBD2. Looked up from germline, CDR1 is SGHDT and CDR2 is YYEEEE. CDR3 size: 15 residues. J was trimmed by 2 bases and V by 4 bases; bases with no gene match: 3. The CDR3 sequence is CASSAGLAGPYEQYF. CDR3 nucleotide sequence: TGTGCCAGCAGCGCGGGACTAGCGGGACCCTACGAGCAGTACTTC.

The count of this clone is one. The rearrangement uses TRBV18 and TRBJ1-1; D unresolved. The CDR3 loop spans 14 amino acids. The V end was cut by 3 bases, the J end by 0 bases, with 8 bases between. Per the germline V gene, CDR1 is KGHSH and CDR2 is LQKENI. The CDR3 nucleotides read TGTGCCAGCTCACCCGCTCCGTTGAACACTGAAGCTTTCTTT. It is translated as CASSPAPLNTEAFF.

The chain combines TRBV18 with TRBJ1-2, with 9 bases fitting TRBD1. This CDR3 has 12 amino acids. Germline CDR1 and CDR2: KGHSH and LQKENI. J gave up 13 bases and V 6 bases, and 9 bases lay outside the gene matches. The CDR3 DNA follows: TGTGCCAGCTCGAACCGGGACAGGGACGTCACCTTC. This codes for CASSNRDRDVTF.

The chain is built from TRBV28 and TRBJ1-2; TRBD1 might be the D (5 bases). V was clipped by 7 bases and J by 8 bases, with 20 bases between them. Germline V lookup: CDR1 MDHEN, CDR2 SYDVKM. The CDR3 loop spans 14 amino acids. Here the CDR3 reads CASTSPPGTKGYTF. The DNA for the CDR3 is TGTGCCAGCACCTCTCCACCGGGGACGAAGGGCTACACCTTC.

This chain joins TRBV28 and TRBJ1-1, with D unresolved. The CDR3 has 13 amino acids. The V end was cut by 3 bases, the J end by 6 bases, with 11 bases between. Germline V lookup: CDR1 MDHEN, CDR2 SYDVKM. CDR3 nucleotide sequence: TGTGCCAGCAGTTTTTTACGACGGGCTGAAGCTTTCTTT. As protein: CASSFLRRAEAFF.

The chain's CDR3 is CSASTPNEQFF. The CDR3 coding sequence is TGCAGTGCTAGTACACCAAATGAGCAGTTCTTC. The V call is TRBV20-1, the J call TRBJ2-1; D gene ambiguous. CDR3 length: 11 amino acids. The V end was cut by 3 bases, the J end by 7 bases, with 7 bases between. From germline, CDR1 is DFQATT and CDR2 SNEGSKA (reference sequence).

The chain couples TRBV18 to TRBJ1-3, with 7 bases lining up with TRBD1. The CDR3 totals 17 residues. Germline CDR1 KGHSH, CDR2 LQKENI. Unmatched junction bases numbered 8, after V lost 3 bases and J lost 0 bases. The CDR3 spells CASSPLGQHFSGNTIYF. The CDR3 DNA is TGTGCCAGCTCACCTTTGGGACAGCATTTCTCTGGAAACACCATATATTTT.

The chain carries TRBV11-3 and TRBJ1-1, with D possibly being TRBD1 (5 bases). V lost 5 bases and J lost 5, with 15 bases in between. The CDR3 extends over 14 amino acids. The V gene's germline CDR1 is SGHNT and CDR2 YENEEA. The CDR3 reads CASSPNRRGTEAFF. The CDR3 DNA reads TGTGCCAGCAGCCCTAACAGGCGCGGAACTGAAGCTTTCTTT.

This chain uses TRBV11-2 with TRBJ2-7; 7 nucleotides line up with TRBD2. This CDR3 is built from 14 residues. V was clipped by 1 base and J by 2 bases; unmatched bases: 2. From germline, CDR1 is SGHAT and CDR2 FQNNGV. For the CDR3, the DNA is TGTGCCAGCAGCTTAGGACTAGCTACCTACGAGCAGTACTTC. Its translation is CASSLGLATYEQYF.

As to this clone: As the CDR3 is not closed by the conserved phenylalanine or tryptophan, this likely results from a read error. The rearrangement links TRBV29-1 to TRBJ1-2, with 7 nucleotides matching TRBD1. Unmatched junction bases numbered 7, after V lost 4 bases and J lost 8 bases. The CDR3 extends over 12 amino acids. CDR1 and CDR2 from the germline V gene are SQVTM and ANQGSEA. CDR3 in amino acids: CSVVGGERGYTS. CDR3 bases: TGCAGCGTTGTAGGGGGCGAGAGGGGCTACACCTCC.

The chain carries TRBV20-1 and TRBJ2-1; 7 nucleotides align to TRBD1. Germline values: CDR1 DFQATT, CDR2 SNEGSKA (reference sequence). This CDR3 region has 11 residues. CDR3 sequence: CSPTGQSEQFF. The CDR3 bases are TGCAGCCCGACAGGGCAAAGTGAGCAGTTCTTC.

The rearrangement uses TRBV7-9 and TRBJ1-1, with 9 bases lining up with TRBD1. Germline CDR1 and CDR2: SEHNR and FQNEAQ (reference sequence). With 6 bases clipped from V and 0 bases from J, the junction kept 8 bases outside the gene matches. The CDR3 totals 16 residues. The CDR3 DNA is TGTGCCAGCAGACCTACAGGGGGCACCATGAACACTGAAGCTTTCTTT. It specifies CASRPTGGTMNTEAFF.

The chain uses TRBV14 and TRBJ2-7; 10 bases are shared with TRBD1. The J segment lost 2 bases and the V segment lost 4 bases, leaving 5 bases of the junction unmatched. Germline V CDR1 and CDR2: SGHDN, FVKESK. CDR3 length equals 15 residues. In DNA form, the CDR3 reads TGTGCCAGCAGCCTCCCCGGACAGGGGGCCTACGAGCAGTACTTC. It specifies CASSLPGQGAYEQYF.

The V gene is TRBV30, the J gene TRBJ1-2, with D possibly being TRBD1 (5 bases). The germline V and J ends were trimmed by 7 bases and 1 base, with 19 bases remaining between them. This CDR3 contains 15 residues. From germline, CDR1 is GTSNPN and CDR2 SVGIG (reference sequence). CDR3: CASNSPGPYNYGYTF. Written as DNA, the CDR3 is TGTGCCTCGAACTCCCCGGGACCCTATAACTATGGCTACACCTTC.

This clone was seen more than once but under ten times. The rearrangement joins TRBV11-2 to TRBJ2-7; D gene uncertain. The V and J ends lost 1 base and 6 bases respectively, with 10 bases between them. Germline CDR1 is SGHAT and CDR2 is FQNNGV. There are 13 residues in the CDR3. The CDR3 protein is CASSLASKGEQYF. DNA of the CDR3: TGTGCCAGCAGCTTAGCTTCGAAGGGCGAGCAGTACTTC.

CDR3 nucleotides: TGTGCCAGCAGCCGCCGGGACGGGACTTACGAGCAGTACTTC. It codes for CASSRRDGTYEQYF. The chain is built from TRBV27 and TRBJ2-7, with TRBD2 as a possible D gene (6 bases). CDR3 size: 14 residues. The germline V and J ends were trimmed by 6 bases and 4 bases, with 16 bases remaining between them. Germline CDR1 reads MNHEY; CDR2 reads SMNVEV (reference sequence).

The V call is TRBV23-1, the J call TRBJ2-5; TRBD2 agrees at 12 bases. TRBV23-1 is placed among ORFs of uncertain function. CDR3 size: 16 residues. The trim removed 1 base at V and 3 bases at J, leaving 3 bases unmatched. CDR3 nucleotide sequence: TGCGCCAGCAGTCAATGCGGACTAGCGGGAAAAGAGACCCAGTACTTC. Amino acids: CASSQCGLAGKETQYF.

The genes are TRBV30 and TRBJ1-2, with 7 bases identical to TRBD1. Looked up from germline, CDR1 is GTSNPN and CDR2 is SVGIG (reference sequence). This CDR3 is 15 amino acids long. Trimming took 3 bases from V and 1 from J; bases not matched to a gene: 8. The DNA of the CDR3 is TGTGCCTGGAGCGTAGCTCGGGACAGTAACTATGGCTACACCTTC. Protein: CAWSVARDSNYGYTF.